This TCR beta chain was retrieved from a study of T cells after yellow fever vaccination. This clonotype was observed a handful of times. Its antigen is currently unknown. The CDR3 is made up of 17 amino acids. In germline, CDR1 is DFQATT, CDR2 SNEGSKA (reference sequence). V dropped 0 bases and J dropped 7 bases, with 22 bases sitting between them. The study's findings and limits: Any FACS-sorted repertoire could hold abundant clonotypes that contaminate it from the bulk population. Some clonotypes were seen in both the CD4 and the CD8 compartments. These made up a small share and likely arose from convergent recombination. Most clones from primary vaccination were detected again post-booster (about 95% CD4, 70% to 90% CD8).

Template switching with 5'RACE generated the TCR cDNA and added a universal primer site and UMIs. TCRdb used MiXCR to reprocess the 5' RACE reads, holding one entry per CDR3 protein. The sample carries about 120,000 distinct CDR3 sequences, more than 7.5% recorded once. This specimen was CD8+ T cells sorted from PBMCs, taken on the day of the yellow fever booster vaccination. The TCR was taken from a young man who received the YFV17D yellow fever vaccine. V is TRBV20-1 and J is TRBJ2-1; D gene uncertain. CDR3 residues: CSARDLGYVLQGNEQFF. The CDR3 bases are TGCAGTGCTAGAGATCTCGGGTACGTGCTACAAGGGAATGAGCAGTTCTTC.